The 5 T cell receptor beta chains below all came from one sample that was sequenced in a study of T cells expressing NK-cell markers. After re-calling the 5' RACE reads, TCRdb lists one entry per CDR3 protein, DNA absent. Seen in this sample are approximately 170,000 distinct CDR3 sequences; the ten most common clones hold about 19%. Source material: blood T cells: a sorted CD56 or NKG2C T cell subset, CD4+ or CD8+ T cells, or bulk PBMC T cells (not recorded which). The receptor source for this set is a man aged 18 to 69 in good health.

The chain joins TRBV29-1 to TRBJ2-1. CDR1 and CDR2 from the germline V gene are SQVTM and ANQGSEA. CDR3 size: 12 residues. The chain's CDR3 is CSVRTGYNEQFF.

The rearrangement uses TRBV30 and TRBJ2-7. The CDR3 has 12 residues. Germline assignment: CDR1 GTSNPN and CDR2 SVGIG (reference sequence). The CDR3 protein is CAWRPTTYEQYF. The full variable domain, completed using reference TRBV30 and TRBJ2-7, is SQTIHQWPATLVQPVGSPLSLECTVEGTSNPNLYWYRQAAGRGLQLLFYSVGIGQISSEVPQNLSASRPQDRQFILSSKKLLLSDSGFYLCAWRPTTYEQYFGPGTRLTVT.

The chain has TRBV6-1 and TRBJ1-1. Germline V gives CDR1 MNHNS, CDR2 SASEGT. CDR3 size: 12 residues. The CDR3 protein is CASSELNTEAFF.

This chain joins TRBV7-6 and TRBJ2-3; lacking DNA, the TRBD1 call made by TCRdb goes unchecked. The V gene's germline CDR1 is SGHVS and CDR2 FNYEAQ. CDR3 length: 18 amino acids. The CDR3 sequence: CASSLRWGGKTSTDTQYF.

The V and J genes are TRBV6-1 and TRBJ2-5; as DNA is missing, the TRBD2 call by TCRdb cannot be tested. Germline V gene data show CDR1 as MNHNS and CDR2 as SASEGT. This CDR3 has 13 residues. The CDR3 spells CAALSGDKETQYF.